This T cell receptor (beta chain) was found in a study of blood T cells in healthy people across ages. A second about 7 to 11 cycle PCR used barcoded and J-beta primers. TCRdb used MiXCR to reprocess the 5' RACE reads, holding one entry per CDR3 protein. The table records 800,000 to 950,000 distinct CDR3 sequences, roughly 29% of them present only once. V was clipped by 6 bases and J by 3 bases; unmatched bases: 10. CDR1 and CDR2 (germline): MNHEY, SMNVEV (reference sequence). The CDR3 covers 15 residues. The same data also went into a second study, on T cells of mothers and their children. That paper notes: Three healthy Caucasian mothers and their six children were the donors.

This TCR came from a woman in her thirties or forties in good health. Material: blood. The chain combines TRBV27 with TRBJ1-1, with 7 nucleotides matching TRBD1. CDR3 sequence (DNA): TGTGCCAGCAGCTTACAGGCAGGGGGGTACACTGAAGCTTTCTTT. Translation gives CASSLQAGGYTEAFF.